This T cell receptor (beta chain) emerged from a study of blood T cells in healthy people across ages. This CDR3 region has 14 residues. Germline V gives CDR1 DFQATT, CDR2 SNEGSKA (reference sequence). The germline V and J ends were trimmed by 6 bases and 1 base, with 15 bases remaining between them. Using a J-beta primer mix together with a sample-barcoded 5' primer, a second PCR was run for about 7 to 12 cycles. TCRdb processed the 5' RACE reads anew with MiXCR; each CDR3 protein has one entry. The data show about 1 million distinct CDR3 sequences, 35% to 50% seen once. The V and J genes are TRBV20-1 and TRBJ2-5, with D unclear. The origin of this receptor is a woman aged 55-75 years in good health. Sequenced: blood. CDR3 bases: TGCAGTGCCAATCTTCCCGGATCCCAAGAGACCCAGTACTTC. Its protein is CSANLPGSQETQYF.